This entry describes one T cell receptor (beta chain). The clone's antigen remains unknown. Base qualities were left out, and no much larger clone turns up one base away. Per the germline V gene, SQVTM is the CDR1 and ANQGSEA is the CDR2. Trimming removed 2 bases from V and 1 base from J, leaving 14 bases between the germline ends. Counted from cysteine to phenylalanine, this CDR3 has 15 amino acids. The DNA shown is the 45-base CDR3, in frame from base 1. The entry originates in a study of control samples from healthy donors and cancer patients (TCRdb year 2020). The library was built by means of the immunoSEQ multiplex PCR assay. TCRdb mirrors the immuneACCESS table, restricted to in-frame sequences. Some clones are absent from its copies; in checked studies, under half trace to an unresolved V gene, and the reason for the others is unknown. The sample table contains approximately 150,000 clones; only one count was recorded for 90% to 95% of them. The ten largest clones represent roughly 1.3% of the sample.

The sequencing sample was made of blood. The sequence was obtained from a woman under 30 in good health. The V and J segments used are TRBV29-1 and TRBJ1-1; the D gene cannot be named for sure. The nucleotides read TGCAGCGTTGAATCCCTTCTAACAGAGAACACTGAAGCTTTCTTT. Translated, this is CSVESLLTENTEAFF.